The subject of this entry is one TCR beta chain. Its specificity is unknown. The sample originates from a study of OX40 agonist ivuxolimab in advanced cancers. Overall study findings and caveats: At 0.1 to 3.0 mg/kg and by week 6, clonal expansion occurred in CD4+ and CD8+ blood T cells.

Only in-frame clones appear in the TCRdb table, and some are missing; sequencing was by immunoSEQ multiplex PCR. The sample consists of more than 40,000 clones, 82% of them appearing once. The CDR3 length is 16 residues. Germline trimming cut 1 base from V and 11 bases from J; bases unmatched to any gene: 10. In germline, CDR1 is SGHNT, CDR2 YYREEE (reference sequence). The chain joins TRBV5-4 to TRBJ2-1, with TRBD2 identical over 12 bases. The sequencing here drew on CD4+ or CD8+ T cells sorted from blood, taken in a trial of the OX40 agonist ivuxolimab. This clonotype originated in an adult with an advanced solid tumor such as melanoma, head and neck, liver or kidney cancer. CDR3 sequence reads: CASSLSLAGGRWKQFF. For the CDR3, the DNA is TGTGCCAGCAGCTTGTCTCTAGCGGGGGGGCGTTGGAAGCAGTTCTTC.